This T cell receptor (beta chain) was sequenced in a study of blood T cell repertoires in COVID-19. On the study more broadly: The samples span acute and convalescent COVID-19 from the United States, Italy and Spain. The cDNA or gDNA used as material had been derived from T cells, B-cell-depleted T cells, or PBMCs.

Original analysis: Amplification from reference gene primers served as the basis for estimated nucleated cell counts. Using immunoSEQ multiplex PCR, the repertoire was profiled, and TCRdb retains in-frame clones only, with some absent. Clone size and the V and J calls come from that table; the DNA yielded D and trimming. Of about 90,000 clones in the sample, around four fifths were seen once. The germline V and J ends were trimmed by 2 bases and 5 bases, with 10 bases remaining between them. The CDR3 has 14 residues. In germline, CDR1 is KGHSH, CDR2 LQKENI. Material: peripheral blood. The sequence was collected from a man in his fifties with acute or convalescent COVID-19. The chain employs TRBV18 and TRBJ2-4; TRBD2 is a possible D gene (6 bases). This CDR3 reads CASSPLGGENIQYF. CDR3 coding DNA: TGTGCCAGCTCACCATTAGGAGGGGAAAACATTCAGTACTTC.